One and the same sample provided the 26 T cell receptor beta chains below, sequenced in a study of T cells in tuberculosis. Sequencing was performed with immunoSEQ multiplex PCR; in TCRdb, only in-frame clones are kept and a portion is missing. The sample has some 30,000 clones; 70% to 90% are singletons. The time point was: new active TB diagnosis, blood taken before or within 7 days of starting treatment. The specimen comprised PBMCs, sampled at tuberculosis diagnosis. The receptors here all came from an adult with tuberculosis.

The J gene is TRBJ2-1, the V gene TRBV5-6; 7 bases line up with TRBD2. CDR1 and CDR2 (germline): SGHDT, YYEEEE. This CDR3 comprises 12 residues. J gave up 10 bases and V 5 bases, and 6 bases lay outside the gene matches. The CDR3 coding sequence is TGTGCCAGCAGGACTAGCTGGAGCGAGCAGTTCTTC. Protein sequence: CASRTSWSEQFF.

This clone was recorded once. The CDR3 loop reads CASKSSLTDTQYF. CDR3 nucleotide sequence: TGTGCCAGTAAAAGCTCGCTCACAGATACGCAGTATTTT. The rearrangement uses TRBV19 and TRBJ2-3; D is ambiguous. The CDR3 covers 13 residues. The V end lost 7 bases, the J end lost 2 bases, and 10 bases lay between the germline ends. CDR1 is LNHDA and CDR2 is SQIVND in the germline V gene (reference sequence).

V usage is TRBV7-2 and J usage is TRBJ1-2, with 9 bases aligning to TRBD1. This CDR3 spans 15 amino acids. Germline V CDR1 and CDR2: SGHTA, FQGNSA. V lost 5 bases and J lost 4; bases outside the gene matches: 8. CDR3 in DNA: TGTGCCAGCAGCCCTGCACTGACAGGGGGCTATGGCTACACCTTC. This sequence encodes CASSPALTGGYGYTF.

V gene TRBV4-3 combines with J gene TRBJ2-7; 7 bases line up with TRBD1. V lost 0 bases and J lost 5; bases outside the gene matches: 7. The CDR3 is 15 amino acids. The germline V gene has CDR1 LGHNA and CDR2 YSLEER. The CDR3 reads CASSQETGARDEQYF. CDR3 in DNA: TGCGCCAGCAGCCAAGAAACAGGGGCTAGAGACGAGCAGTACTTC.

The chain joins TRBV7-8 to TRBJ2-1; 8 nucleotides line up with TRBD1. The length of the CDR3 is 17 residues. CDR1 and CDR2 from the germline V gene are SGHVS and FQNEAQ. V was clipped by 5 bases and J by 4 bases; unmatched bases: 13. In DNA form, the CDR3 reads TGTGCCAGCAGCCCCATGCTCCGGGACAGGCAGTACAATGAGCAGTTCTTC. It specifies CASSPMLRDRQYNEQFF.

The J gene is TRBJ1-1, the V gene TRBV6-5; TRBD1 aligns across 8 bases. The CDR3 spans 15 residues. The ends lost 11 bases at V and 0 bases at J; junction bases unmatched: 11. The germline CDR1 and CDR2 sequences are MNHEY and SVGAGI. The CDR3 reads CALRTGLGVNTEAFF. DNA for the CDR3: TGTGCCCTTCGGACAGGGTTGGGAGTGAACACTGAAGCTTTCTTT.

The sample holds one count of this clone. The sample contains more than one DNA sequence encoding this CDR3. The chain uses TRBV5-1 and TRBJ1-2; perhaps TRBD1 as D (5 bases). CDR3 size: 15 residues. With 0 bases removed from V and 3 bases from J, the gap between germline ends came to 12 bases. CDR1 is SGHRS and CDR2 is YFSETQ in the germline V gene. CDR3 sequence: CASSLVPGGDYGYTF. CDR3 nucleotides: TGCGCCAGCAGCTTGGTTCCAGGAGGGGACTATGGCTACACCTTC. The full variable domain, completed using reference TRBV5-1 and TRBJ1-2, is KAGVTQTPRYLIKTRGQQVTLSCSPISGHRSVSWYQQTPGQGLQFLFEYFSETQRNKGNFPGRFSGRQFSNSRSEMNVSTLELGDSALYLCASSLVPGGDYGYTFGSGTRLTVV.

The rearrangement uses TRBV30 and TRBJ2-3, with 12 positions matching TRBD2. Germline assignment: CDR1 GTSNPN and CDR2 SVGIG (reference sequence). Trimming removed 2 bases from V and 6 bases from J; junction bases left unmatched: 9. This CDR3 is 16 amino acids long. In nucleotides, the CDR3 is TGTGCCTGGAGTAGGGCTAGCGGGAGGGCCGGGGATACGCAGTATTTT. Its protein is CAWSRASGRAGDTQYF.

The chain is built from TRBV5-1 and TRBJ1-1; D is uncertain. The V end was cut by 3 bases, the J end by 1 base, with 10 bases between. The CDR3 consists of 14 residues. Germline V gene lookup returns CDR1 SGHRS and CDR2 YFSETQ. This chain's CDR3 is CASSSYFGNTEAFF. In DNA form, the CDR3 reads TGCGCCAGCAGCTCCTACTTTGGGAACACTGAAGCTTTCTTT.

This rearrangement joins TRBV5-4 to TRBJ1-1; D unclear. This CDR3 is built from 13 residues. V lost 4 bases and J 3 bases, leaving 10 bases between the germline ends. The germline gives CDR1 SGHNT, CDR2 YYREEE (reference sequence). The CDR3 sequence: CASSLLQDTEAFF. The CDR3 coding sequence is TGTGCCAGCAGCCTCCTTCAGGACACTGAAGCTTTCTTT.

This sequence joins TRBV27 and TRBJ2-1; 7 nucleotides agree with TRBD2. The V gene end was trimmed by 5 bases and the J gene end by 7 bases; junction bases not matched to a gene: 11. Germline CDR1 MNHEY, CDR2 SMNVEV (reference sequence). This CDR3 comprises 15 residues. This chain's CDR3 is CASSPLRRGGNEQFF. The DNA for the CDR3 is TGTGCCAGCAGTCCCTTGAGGAGGGGAGGGAATGAGCAGTTCTTC.

V usage is TRBV30 and J usage is TRBJ1-1; a weak D match, TRBD1 (5 bases). V was cut by 2 bases and J by 5 bases, with 12 bases left in between. The germline V gene encodes CDR1 GTSNPN and CDR2 SVGIG (reference sequence). This CDR3 has 13 residues. CDR3 loop: CAWSFSRETEAFF. For the CDR3, the DNA is TGTGCCTGGAGTTTTAGCAGGGAAACTGAAGCTTTCTTT.

This clone was found once. V usage is TRBV4-3 and J usage is TRBJ1-1, with D unresolved. V was cut by 4 bases and J by 2 bases, with 8 bases left in between. The germline V gene has CDR1 LGHNA and CDR2 YSLEER. The CDR3 loop spans 13 amino acids. The CDR3 region is CASSRNSNTEAFF. The CDR3 coding sequence is TGCGCCAGCAGCCGAAACAGTAACACTGAAGCTTTCTTT.

This rearrangement joins TRBV5-1 to TRBJ1-1; weak D call: TRBD1 (6 bases). V was shortened by 0 bases and J by 2 bases, with 11 bases between the two germline ends. This CDR3 has 15 residues. Germline values: CDR1 SGHRS, CDR2 YFSETQ. CDR3 sequence reads: CASSLEGGPNTEAFF. The CDR3 DNA reads as TGCGCCAGCAGCTTGGAGGGGGGGCCTAACACTGAAGCTTTCTTT.

CDR3 coding DNA: TGTGCCAGCAGCCAGGAAACAGGGAGTACCCGTAGGACTGAAGCTTTCTTT. It specifies CASSQETGSTRRTEAFF. The chain recombines TRBV4-2 with TRBJ1-1; D is perhaps TRBD1 (6 bases). The CDR3 runs 17 residues. In germline, CDR1 is LGHNA, CDR2 YNFKEQ. V lost 3 bases, J lost 5 bases, and 22 bases lay in between.

The chain employs TRBV28 and TRBJ1-5; TRBD1 matches 9 bases. V shed 6 bases, J shed 6 bases, and the junction held 9 bases outside the gene matches. The CDR3 runs to 15 residues. Germline V gene lookup returns CDR1 MDHEN and CDR2 SYDVKM. CDR3 DNA sequence: TGTGCCAGCAGCCGGAGACAGGGGGATTTTCAGCCCCAGCATTTT. This encodes CASSRRQGDFQPQHF.

The rearrangement joins TRBV7-2 to TRBJ1-2, with 11 bases lining up with TRBD1. The junction had 10 bases not matched to a gene; V was cut back by 5 bases and J by 5 bases. The germline gives CDR1 SGHTA, CDR2 FQGNSA. The CDR3 runs 16 residues. The CDR3 here is CASSVSGTGGRYGYTF. DNA for the CDR3: TGTGCCAGCAGCGTCTCCGGGACAGGGGGGAGGTATGGCTACACCTTC.

The V call is TRBV5-5, the J call TRBJ2-7; TRBD1 matches 7 bases. Germline CDR1 is SGHKS and CDR2 is YYEKEE (reference sequence). The V gene end was trimmed by 1 base and the J gene end by 0 bases; junction bases not matched to a gene: 4. This CDR3 spans 15 amino acids. As DNA, the CDR3 is TGTGCCAGCAGCTTGAGGGGGCCCAGCTCCTACGAGCAGTACTTC. Translating it yields CASSLRGPSSYEQYF. Full variable domain (outside the CDR3, taken from reference TRBV5-5 and TRBJ2-7): DAGVTQSPTHLIKTRGQQVTLRCSPISGHKSVSWYQQVLGQGPQFIFQYYEKEERGRGNFPDRFSARQFPNYSSELNVNALLLGDSALYLCASSLRGPSSYEQYFGPGTRLTVT.

Only one count was recorded for this clone. The chain combines TRBV30 with TRBJ1-1, with TRBD1 identical over 10 bases. This CDR3 comprises 15 residues. Germline values: CDR1 GTSNPN, CDR2 SVGIG (reference sequence). Trimming took 1 base from V and 6 from J; bases not matched to a gene: 8. The CDR3 coding sequence is TGTGCCTGGAGTGCCGGACAGGGGGAAATGTCTGAAGCTTTCTTT. Its translation: CAWSAGQGEMSEAFF.

The chain carries TRBV7-2 and TRBJ2-5, with 10 bases aligning to TRBD2. This CDR3 spans 15 amino acids. Germline CDR1 SGHTA, CDR2 FQGNSA. J was trimmed by 6 bases and V by 7 bases; bases with no gene match: 11. CDR3 residues: CASTHPGLAIKTQYF. The CDR3 coding sequence is TGTGCCAGCACTCATCCGGGACTAGCGATTAAGACCCAGTACTTC.

This chain links TRBV2 with TRBJ1-1; D gene uncertain. V shed 5 bases and J shed 1 base, with 11 bases lying between them. Germline V lookup: CDR1 SNHLY, CDR2 FYNNEI. The CDR3 length is 14 residues. This CDR3 reads CASSTDTSNTEAFF. CDR3 nucleotides: TGTGCCAGCAGTACCGACACATCGAACACTGAAGCTTTCTTT.

J is TRBJ1-3 and V is TRBV1; whether TRBD1, the table's D call, matches the DNA was not checked. TRBV1 is marked as a pseudogene. The CDR3 has 18 amino acids. The CDR3 sequence: CTSSQDNPGQGRGNTIYF. DNA of the CDR3: TGCACCAGCAGCCAAGATAATCCGGGACAGGGCAGGGGAAACACCATATATTTT.

The chain carries TRBV5-6 and TRBJ2-5; perhaps TRBD1 as D (6 bases). Trimming removed 3 bases from V and 0 bases from J, with 15 bases in between. Germline lookup yields CDR1 SGHDT and CDR2 YYEEEE. The CDR3 runs to 16 residues. The CDR3 is CASSSPGTKYQETQYF. The CDR3 DNA sequence: TGTGCCAGCAGCTCCCCCGGGACAAAGTACCAAGAGACCCAGTACTTC.

This chain joins TRBV5-1 and TRBJ2-2; a possible D gene is TRBD2 (5 bases). Trimming shortened V by 4 bases and J by 4 bases, and 17 bases separated the two germline ends. Germline CDR1 and CDR2: SGHRS and YFSETQ. There are 16 residues in the CDR3. As DNA, the CDR3 is TGCGCCAGCAGCCCGGGAACCTTAGCGAGCACCGGGGAGCTGTTTTTT. Amino acid sequence: CASSPGTLASTGELFF.

The chain uses TRBV7-9 and TRBJ2-3; D possibly corresponds to TRBD1 (5 bases). This CDR3 has 13 amino acids. V was shortened by 8 bases and J by 3 bases, with 12 bases between the two germline ends. CDR1 is SEHNR, CDR2 FQNEAQ, per germline (reference sequence). This chain's CDR3 is CASGQGSTDTQYF. Here the CDR3 DNA reads TGTGCCAGCGGGCAGGGTTCGACAGATACGCAGTATTTT.

This chain links TRBV5-1 with TRBJ2-3; 9 bases are a match to TRBD2. CDR1 and CDR2 (germline): SGHRS, YFSETQ. This CDR3 spans 17 amino acids. After removal of 2 bases from V and 0 bases from J, the junction contained 7 bases not matched to a gene. The CDR3 reads CASSFLTSGESTDTQYF. The CDR3 bases are TGCGCCAGCAGCTTTTTGACTAGCGGAGAGAGCACAGATACGCAGTATTTT. Together with reference TRBV5-1 and TRBJ2-3, the CDR3 gives the full variable domain: KAGVTQTPRYLIKTRGQQVTLSCSPISGHRSVSWYQQTPGQGLQFLFEYFSETQRNKGNFPGRFSGRQFSNSRSEMNVSTLELGDSALYLCASSFLTSGESTDTQYFGPGTRLTVL.